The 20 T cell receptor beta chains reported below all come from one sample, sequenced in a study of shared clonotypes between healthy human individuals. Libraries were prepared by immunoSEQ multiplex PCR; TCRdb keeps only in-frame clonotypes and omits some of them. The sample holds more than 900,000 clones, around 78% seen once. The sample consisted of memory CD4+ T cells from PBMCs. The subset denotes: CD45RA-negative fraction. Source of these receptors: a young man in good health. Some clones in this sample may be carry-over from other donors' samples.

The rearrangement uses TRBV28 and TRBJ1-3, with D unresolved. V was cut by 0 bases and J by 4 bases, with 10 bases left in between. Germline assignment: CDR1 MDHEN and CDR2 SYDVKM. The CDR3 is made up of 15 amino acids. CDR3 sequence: CASSLWGIAGNTIYF. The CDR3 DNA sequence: TGTGCCAGCAGTTTATGGGGTATAGCGGGAAACACCATATATTTT.

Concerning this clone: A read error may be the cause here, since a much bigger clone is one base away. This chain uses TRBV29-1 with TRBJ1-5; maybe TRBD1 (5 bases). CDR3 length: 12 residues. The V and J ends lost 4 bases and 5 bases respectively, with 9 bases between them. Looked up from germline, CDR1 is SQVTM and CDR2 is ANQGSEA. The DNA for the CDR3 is TGCAGCGTTGGGGACGGGGATCAGCCCCAGCATTTT. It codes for CSVGDGDQPQHF. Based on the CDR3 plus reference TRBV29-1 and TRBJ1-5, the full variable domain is SAVISQKPSRDICQRGTSLTIQCQVDSQVTMMFWYRQQPGQSLTLIATANQGSEATYESGFVIDKFPISRPNLTFSTLTVSNMSPEDSSIYLCSVGDGDQPQHFGDGTRLSIL.

The DNA of the CDR3 is TGCAGCGTTCTCCGGGGGGCGAGCACAGATACGCAGTATTTT. Protein product: CSVLRGASTDTQYF. The V call is TRBV29-1, the J call TRBJ2-3; D is possibly TRBD2 (7 bases). V was pared by 5 bases and J by 0 bases, with 12 bases between. This CDR3 is 14 amino acids long. The germline gives CDR1 SQVTM, CDR2 ANQGSEA.

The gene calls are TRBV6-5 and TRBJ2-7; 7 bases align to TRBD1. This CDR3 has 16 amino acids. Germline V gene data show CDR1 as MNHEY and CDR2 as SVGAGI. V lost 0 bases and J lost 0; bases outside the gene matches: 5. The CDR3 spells CASSYSRQGSSYEQYF. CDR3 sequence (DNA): TGTGCCAGCAGTTACTCGAGACAGGGTAGCTCCTACGAGCAGTACTTC.

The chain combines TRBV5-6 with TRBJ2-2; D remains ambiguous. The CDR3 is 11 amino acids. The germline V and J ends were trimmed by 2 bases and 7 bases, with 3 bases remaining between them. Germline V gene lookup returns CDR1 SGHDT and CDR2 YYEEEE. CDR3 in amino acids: CASSLHGELFF. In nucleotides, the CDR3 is TGTGCCAGCAGCTTACACGGGGAGCTGTTTTTT. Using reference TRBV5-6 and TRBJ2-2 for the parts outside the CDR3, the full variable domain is DAGVTQSPTHLIKTRGQQVTLRCSPKSGHDTVSWYQQALGQGPQFIFQYYEEEERQRGNFPDRFSGHQFPNYSSELNVNALLLGDSALYLCASSLHGELFFGEGSRLTVL.

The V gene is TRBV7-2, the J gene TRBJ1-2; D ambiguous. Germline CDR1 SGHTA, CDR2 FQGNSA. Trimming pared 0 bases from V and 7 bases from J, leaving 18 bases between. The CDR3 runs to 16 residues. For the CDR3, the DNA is TGTGCCAGCAGCTTAGCCTTCTCAGGCGGTGGGGTTGGCTACACCTTC. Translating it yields CASSLAFSGGGVGYTF.

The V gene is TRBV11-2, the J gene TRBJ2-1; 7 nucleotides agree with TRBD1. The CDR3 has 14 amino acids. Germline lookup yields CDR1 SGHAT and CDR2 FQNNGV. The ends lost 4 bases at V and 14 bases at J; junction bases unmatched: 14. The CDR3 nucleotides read TGTGCCAGCAGCTCCCAGCTACAGGGGCCCATGGAGTTCTTC. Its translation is CASSSQLQGPMEFF.

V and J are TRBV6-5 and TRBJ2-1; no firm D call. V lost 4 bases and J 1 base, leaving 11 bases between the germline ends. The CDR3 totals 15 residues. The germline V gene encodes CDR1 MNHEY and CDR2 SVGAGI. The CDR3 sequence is CASSSGVPSYNEQFF. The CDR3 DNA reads TGTGCCAGCAGTTCCGGTGTTCCTTCCTACAATGAGCAGTTCTTC.

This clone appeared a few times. The CDR3 nucleotides read TGCGCCAGCAGTGACCCCACCGCGGGAGCAGGGTACGAGCAGTACTTC. The encoded protein is CASSDPTAGAGYEQYF. The chain has TRBV10-2 and TRBJ2-7, with 7 bases fitting TRBD2. Germline loops: CDR1 WSHSY, CDR2 SAAADI. V shed 3 bases and J 4 bases; nucleotides not matched to a gene: 12. CDR3 length: 16 amino acids.

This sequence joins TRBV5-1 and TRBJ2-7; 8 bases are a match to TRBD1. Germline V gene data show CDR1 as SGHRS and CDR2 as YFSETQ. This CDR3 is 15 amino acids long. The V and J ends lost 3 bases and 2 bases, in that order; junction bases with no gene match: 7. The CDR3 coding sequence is TGCGCCAGCAGCTCTGGGGGGACAGGCACCTACGAGCAGTACTTC. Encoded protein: CASSSGGTGTYEQYF.

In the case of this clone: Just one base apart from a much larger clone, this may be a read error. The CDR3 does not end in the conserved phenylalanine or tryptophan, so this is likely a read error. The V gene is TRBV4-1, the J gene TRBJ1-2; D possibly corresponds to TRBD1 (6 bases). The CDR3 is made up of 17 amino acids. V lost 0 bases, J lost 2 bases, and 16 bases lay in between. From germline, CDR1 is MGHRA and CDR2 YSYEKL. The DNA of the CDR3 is TGCGCCAGCAGCCAAGAAGTAGGGGGGCTAATCAACTATGGCTACACCCTC. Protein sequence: CASSQEVGGLINYGYTL.

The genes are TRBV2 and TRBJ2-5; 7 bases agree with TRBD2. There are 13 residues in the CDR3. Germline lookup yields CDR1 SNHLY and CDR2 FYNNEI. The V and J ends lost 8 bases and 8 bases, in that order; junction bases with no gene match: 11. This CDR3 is CASRLAHKGTQYF. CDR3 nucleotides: TGTGCCAGCCGACTAGCTCATAAAGGAACCCAGTACTTC.

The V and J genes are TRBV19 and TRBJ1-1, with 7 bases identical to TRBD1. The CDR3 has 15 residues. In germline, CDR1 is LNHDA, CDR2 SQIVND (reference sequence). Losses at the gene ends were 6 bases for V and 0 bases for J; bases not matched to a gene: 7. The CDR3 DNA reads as TGTGCCAGTAGCTCGACCGGGACAGTGAACACTGAAGCTTTCTTT. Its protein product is CASSSTGTVNTEAFF.

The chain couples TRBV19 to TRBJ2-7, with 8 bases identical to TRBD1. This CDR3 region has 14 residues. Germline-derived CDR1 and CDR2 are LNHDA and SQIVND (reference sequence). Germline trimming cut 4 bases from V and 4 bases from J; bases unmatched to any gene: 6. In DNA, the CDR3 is TGTGCCAGTAGTACTTTGGACAGGGCTTACGAGCAGTACTTC. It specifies CASSTLDRAYEQYF.

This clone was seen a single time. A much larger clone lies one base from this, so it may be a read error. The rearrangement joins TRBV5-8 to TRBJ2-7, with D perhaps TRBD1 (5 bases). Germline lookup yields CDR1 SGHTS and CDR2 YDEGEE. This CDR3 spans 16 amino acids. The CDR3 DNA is TGTGCCGGCAGCTTGTTCTGGGGCAGGGAAGGAGACGAGCAGTACTTC. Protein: CAGSLFWGREGDEQYF.

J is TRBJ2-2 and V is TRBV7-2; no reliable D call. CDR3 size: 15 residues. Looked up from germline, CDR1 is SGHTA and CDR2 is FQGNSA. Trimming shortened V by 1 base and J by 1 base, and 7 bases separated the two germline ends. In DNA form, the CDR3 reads TGTGCCAGCAGCTTAGACACACTGAACACCGGGGAGCTGTTTTTT. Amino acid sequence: CASSLDTLNTGELFF. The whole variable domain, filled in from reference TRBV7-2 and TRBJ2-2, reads GAGVSQSPSNKVTEKGKDVELRCDPISGHTALYWYRQSLGQGLEFLIYFQGNSAPDKSGLPSDRFSAERTGGSVSTLTIQRTQQEDSAVYLCASSLDTLNTGELFFGEGSRLTVL.

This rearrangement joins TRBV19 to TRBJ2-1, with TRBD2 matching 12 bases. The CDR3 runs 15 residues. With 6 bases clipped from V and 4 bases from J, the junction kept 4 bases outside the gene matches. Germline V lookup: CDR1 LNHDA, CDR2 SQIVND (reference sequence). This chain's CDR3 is CASSRTSGVYNEQFF. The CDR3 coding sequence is TGTGCCAGTAGCCGGACTAGCGGGGTATACAATGAGCAGTTCTTC.

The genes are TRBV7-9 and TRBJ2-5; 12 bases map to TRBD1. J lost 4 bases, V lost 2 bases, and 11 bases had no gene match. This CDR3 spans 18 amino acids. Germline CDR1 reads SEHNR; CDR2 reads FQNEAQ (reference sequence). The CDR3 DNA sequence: TGTGCCAGCAGCTTACTCCCGGGACAGGGGGCAGGTGGAGAGACCCAGTACTTC. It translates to CASSLLPGQGAGGETQYF.

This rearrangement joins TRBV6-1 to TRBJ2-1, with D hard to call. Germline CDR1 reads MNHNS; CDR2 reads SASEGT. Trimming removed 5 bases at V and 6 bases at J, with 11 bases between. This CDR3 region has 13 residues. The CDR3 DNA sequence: TGTGCCAGCAGTTTCACGGGTGGCAATGAGCAGTTCTTC. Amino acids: CASSFTGGNEQFF.

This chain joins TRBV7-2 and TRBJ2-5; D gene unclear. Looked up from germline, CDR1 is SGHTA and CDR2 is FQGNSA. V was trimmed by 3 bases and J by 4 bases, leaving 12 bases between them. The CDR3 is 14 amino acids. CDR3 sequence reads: CASSLGINTETQYF. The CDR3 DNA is TGTGCCAGCAGCTTGGGCATCAACACAGAGACCCAGTACTTC.